The TCR beta chain described here comes from a study of T cells in Graves' hyperthyroidism and ophthalmopathy. Findings of the study overall: Blood held most thyroid clonotypes expanded above 0.001 frequency.

To note about this clonotype: Antigen unknown. An end of the junction does not agree with germline; a read error may underlie this.

This CDR3 comprises 15 residues. The germline V gene encodes CDR1 GTSNPN and CDR2 SVGIG (reference sequence). Amplified TCR beta CDR3 regions came from RNA transcripts. During a first-round RT-PCR of the TCR CDR3, the HTBI primer set was used. TCRdb fed the multiplex PCR reads into MiXCR, producing one record per CDR3 protein. The data contain approximately 690,000 distinct CDR3 sequences, 20% of them singletons. The chain uses TRBV30 and TRBJ2-3; TRBD1 agrees at 12 bases. The origin of this receptor is a man under 40 with Graves' ophthalmopathy. Sequencing was carried out using blood. CDR3 sequence: CAWARDRGQTDTRYF. CDR3 coding DNA: TGTGCCTGGGCGCGGGACAGGGGGCAGACAGATACGCGGTATTTT.